The 9 T cell receptor beta chains in this list originate from one sample, sequenced in a study of blood T cell repertoires in COVID-19. Data came from immunoSEQ multiplex PCR; TCRdb stores just in-frame clones and leaves some out. The sample shows hundreds of thousands of clones, roughly 85% of them seen only once. The sample taken for sequencing was peripheral blood. All receptors come from a human donor in a cohort sampled during active COVID-19.

The rearrangement links TRBV30 to TRBJ1-6; no firm D call. The germline gives CDR1 GTSNPN, CDR2 SVGIG (reference sequence). V lost 3 bases and J 10 bases, leaving 13 bases between the germline ends. This CDR3 spans 13 amino acids. The CDR3 bases are TGTGCCTGGAGCTTGGGAGATCTGTCACCCCTCCACTTT. It translates to CAWSLGDLSPLHF.

The chain recombines TRBV7-8 with TRBJ1-3; possible D gene TRBD1, 6 bases. Germline V gene sequence: CDR1 SGHVS, CDR2 FQNEAQ. The CDR3 spans 13 residues. V lost 1 base, J lost 14 bases, and 15 bases lay in between. CDR3 sequence (DNA): TGTGCCAGCAGCTTAGGTCAGGGGACGCGAGTATATTTT. Protein: CASSLGQGTRVYF. The full variable domain, completed using reference TRBV7-8 and TRBJ1-3, is GAGVSQSPRYKVAKRGQDVALRCDPISGHVSLFWYQQALGQGPEFLTYFQNEAQLDKSGLPSDRFFAERPEGSVSTLKIQRTQQEDSAVYLCASSLGQGTRVYFGEGSWLTVV.

The V gene is TRBV30, the J gene TRBJ2-7; TRBD1 is a possible D gene (5 bases). This CDR3 region has 12 residues. Looked up from germline, CDR1 is GTSNPN and CDR2 is SVGIG (reference sequence). Trimming left V 0 bases short and J 2 bases short, with 5 bases between. The CDR3 DNA is TGTGCCTGGAGTGTACAGGCCTACGAGCAGTACTTC. Its protein is CAWSVQAYEQYF.

V and J are TRBV7-9 and TRBJ2-7; 12 bases match TRBD2. The CDR3 is 16 amino acids. Per the germline V gene, CDR1 is SEHNR and CDR2 is FQNEAQ (reference sequence). V gave up 7 bases and J gave up 6 bases; unmatched junction bases: 13. Here the CDR3 reads CASTPGLAGGLSEQYF. CDR3 DNA: TGTGCCAGCACCCCTGGCCTAGCGGGGGGGCTCTCCGAGCAGTACTTC.

This rearrangement joins TRBV25-1 to TRBJ2-1, with 9 positions matching TRBD1. The CDR3 totals 15 residues. Germline V CDR1 and CDR2: MGHDK, SYGVNS. The junction had 6 bases not matched to a gene; V was cut back by 3 bases and J by 6 bases. CDR3: CASSDPGQGINEQFF. The CDR3 DNA reads TGTGCCAGCAGTGATCCGGGACAGGGTATCAATGAGCAGTTCTTC. Using reference TRBV25-1 and TRBJ2-1 for the parts outside the CDR3, the full variable domain is EADIYQTPRYLVIGTGKKITLECSQTMGHDKMYWYQQDPGMELHLIHYSYGVNSTEKGDLSSESTVSRIRTEHFPLTLESARPSHTSQYLCASSDPGQGINEQFFGPGTRLTVL.

The V call is TRBV3-1 (or the pseudogene TRBV3-2), the J call TRBJ2-1, with a possible D match to TRBD1 (5 bases). The germline gives CDR1 LGHDT, CDR2 YNNKEL (reference sequence). The CDR3 totals 14 residues. Trimming took off 4 bases at V and 5 bases at J, with 12 bases between the two ends. In DNA form, the CDR3 reads TGTGCCAGCAGCCGCCCCTCAGGGAACAATGAGCAGTTCTTC. Translating gives CASSRPSGNNEQFF.

The chain links TRBV19 to TRBJ2-4; D remains unclear. CDR1 LNHDA and CDR2 SQIVND come from the germline V gene (reference sequence). With 6 bases removed from V and 6 bases from J, the gap between germline ends came to 12 bases. The CDR3 spans 13 residues. Here the CDR3 reads CASSGNPGNIQYF. CDR3 bases: TGTGCCAGTAGCGGTAACCCGGGAAACATTCAGTACTTC. Looking up the rest from reference TRBV19 and TRBJ2-4 gives the full variable domain: DGGITQSPKYLFRKEGQNVTLSCEQNLNHDAMYWYRQDPGQGLRLIYYSQIVNDFQKGDIAEGYSVSREKKESFPLTVTSAQKNPTAFYLCASSGNPGNIQYFGAGTRLSVL.

The rearrangement links TRBV3-1 (or the pseudogene TRBV3-2) to TRBJ2-1; tentative D call: TRBD2 (5 bases). V shed 5 bases and J shed 12 bases, with 17 bases lying between them. The CDR3 is 13 amino acids. Germline-derived CDR1 and CDR2 are LGHDT and YNNKEL (reference sequence). The CDR3 is CASSSSPGYGQFF. CDR3 nucleotide sequence: TGTGCCAGCAGCTCTAGCCCTGGTTATGGGCAGTTCTTC.

The J gene is TRBJ2-3, the V gene TRBV6-2 or TRBV6-3, with D maybe TRBD2 (6 bases). CDR1 is MNHEY, CDR2 SVGEGT, per germline. The CDR3 is 13 amino acids. V was clipped by 4 bases and J by 7 bases, with 12 bases between them. The DNA for the CDR3 is TGTGCCAGCAGTTCTGGGGGGACTCATACGCAGTATTTT. Translated, it gives CASSSGGTHTQYF.